One sample yielded the 21 T cell receptor beta chains listed below, sequenced in a study of identifying expanded T cells in peripheral blood (dated by TCRdb to between 2017 and 2020). The protocol used for the library was the immunoSEQ multiplex PCR assay. In its TCRdb copy, this immuneACCESS table keeps in-frame sequences only and misses some clones. Where compared with another copy, unresolved V genes explain less than half of these, and the others have no known cause. The sample records under 95,000 clones, approximately 91% of which are singletons. 2.5% to 3.5% of the sample comes from the top ten. The specimen sequenced was blood. The receptors come from a person between 18 and 75 years old in good health.

The chain couples TRBV9 to TRBJ2-3; 7 bases are shared with TRBD2. This CDR3 region has 17 residues. V was pared by 3 bases and J by 3 bases, with 13 bases of the junction left unmatched. Germline V gene sequence: CDR1 SGDLS, CDR2 YYNGEE. As DNA, the CDR3 is TGTGCCAGCAGCGGAACTCTGAGCGGGGCGGGGACAGATACGCAGTATTTT. Translating gives CASSGTLSGAGTDTQYF.

This clone was seen just once. The V and J genes are TRBV28 and TRBJ2-5; no definite D call. The V gene's germline CDR1 is MDHEN and CDR2 SYDVKM. This CDR3 is 13 amino acids long. The V gene lost 4 bases and the J gene lost 5 bases, with 11 bases spanning the gap. The chain's CDR3 is CASSYELGETQYF. The CDR3 region has the DNA TGTGCCAGCAGTTATGAGCTGGGGGAGACCCAGTACTTC.

The chain joins TRBV28 to TRBJ2-7; no clear D gene. The CDR3 has 13 residues. Germline V gene data show CDR1 as MDHEN and CDR2 as SYDVKM. Trimming removed 6 bases from V and 6 bases from J, with 15 bases in between. The CDR3 is CASSRNAPFEQYF. For the CDR3, the DNA is TGTGCCAGCAGCCGTAACGCTCCTTTCGAGCAGTACTTC.

The CDR3: CASSLETSGGIDPQYF. The CDR3 coding sequence is TGCGCCAGCAGCTTGGAGACTAGCGGGGGCATAGACCCCCAGTACTTC. V and J are TRBV5-1 and TRBJ2-5; 12 positions agree with TRBD2. V lost 0 bases and J lost 9; bases outside the gene matches: 9. The CDR3 is 16 amino acids. Germline values: CDR1 SGHRS, CDR2 YFSETQ.

V is TRBV19 and J is TRBJ2-1; TRBD2 agrees at 12 bases. This CDR3 comprises 17 residues. Germline assignment: CDR1 LNHDA and CDR2 SQIVND (reference sequence). The junction had 13 bases not matched to a gene; V was cut back by 6 bases and J by 7 bases. The CDR3 reads CASRTRTSGIAGNEQFF. The DNA for the CDR3 is TGTGCCAGTAGAACCCGGACTAGCGGGATTGCAGGGAATGAGCAGTTCTTC. The full variable domain, rest sourced from reference TRBV19 and TRBJ2-1, is DGGITQSPKYLFRKEGQNVTLSCEQNLNHDAMYWYRQDPGQGLRLIYYSQIVNDFQKGDIAEGYSVSREKKESFPLTVTSAQKNPTAFYLCASRTRTSGIAGNEQFFGPGTRLTVL.

V is TRBV11-2 and J is TRBJ1-2, with D possibly being TRBD1 (5 bases). Germline assignment: CDR1 SGHAT and CDR2 FQNNGV. V lost 7 bases and J lost 5, with 14 bases in between. The CDR3 extends over 13 amino acids. CDR3 DNA sequence: TGTGCCAGCAACCGGGGGATGTCTTATGGCTACACCTTC. This encodes CASNRGMSYGYTF.

As for this clone: Its ends do not fully match the called genes, so a read error is possible. The J gene is TRBJ1-3, the V gene TRBV19; D gene ambiguous. Per germline, CDR1 LNHDA and CDR2 SQIVND (reference sequence). This CDR3 is built from 14 residues. CDR3 in DNA: TGTGCCAGTAGGATAGACGAACACTTAAACACCATATATTTT. Amino acids: CASRIDEHLNTIYF.

The chain joins TRBV5-1 to TRBJ2-7, with D perhaps given as TRBD1 or TRBD2 (5 bases each). The CDR3 extends over 15 amino acids. Germline lookup yields CDR1 SGHRS and CDR2 YFSETQ. V was cut by 0 bases and J by 2 bases, with 12 bases left in between. CDR3 DNA: TGCGCCAGCAGCTTGGGGGGGACGGAACCCTACGAGCAGTACTTC. Protein: CASSLGGTEPYEQYF.

This clone has only a few counts. The chain has TRBV18 and TRBJ1-2; no clear D gene. Trimming left V 3 bases short and J 7 bases short, with 18 bases between. Germline V lookup: CDR1 KGHSH, CDR2 LQKENI. This CDR3 has 15 amino acids. The CDR3 DNA is TGTGCCAGCTCACCGAACATACCTGAATTTGGTGGCTACACCTTC. It codes for CASSPNIPEFGGYTF.

The rearrangement joins TRBV13 to TRBJ2-5; D gene ambiguous. Between the trimmed V and J ends, which lost 5 bases and 4 bases, there was a span of 8 bases. Germline assignment: CDR1 PRHDT and CDR2 FYEKMQ (reference sequence). The length of the CDR3 is 12 residues. For the CDR3, the DNA is TGTGCCAGCAGCGATAGAACAGAGACCCAGTACTTC. Translation: CASSDRTETQYF.

The rearrangement joins TRBV2 to TRBJ2-5; D gene unclear. Trimming removed 2 bases from V and 3 bases from J, with 7 bases in between. Germline assignment: CDR1 SNHLY and CDR2 FYNNEI. The CDR3 is 13 residues long. CDR3 region: CASSEKYEETQYF. The CDR3 DNA sequence: TGTGCCAGCAGTGAAAAGTATGAAGAGACCCAGTACTTC.

The chain joins TRBV12-5 to TRBJ1-3; 7 bases align to TRBD1. The J segment lost 2 bases and the V segment lost 0 bases, leaving 7 bases of the junction unmatched. Germline V gives CDR1 LGHNT, CDR2 FRNRAP. CDR3 length equals 17 residues. This CDR3 reads CASGLVLKQGAGNTIYF. CDR3 sequence (DNA): TGTGCTAGTGGTTTGGTATTAAAGCAGGGGGCTGGAAACACCATATATTTT.

The chain combines TRBV6-5 with TRBJ1-4; TRBD1 is a possible D gene (6 bases). The CDR3 has 12 residues. V shed 6 bases and J shed 7 bases, with 9 bases lying between them. Germline CDR1 and CDR2: MNHEY and SVGAGI. The CDR3 here is CASSRGGEKLFF. CDR3 sequence (DNA): TGTGCCAGCAGCAGGGGTGGTGAAAAACTGTTTTTT.

The gene calls are TRBV9 and TRBJ2-5, with D maybe TRBD2 (6 bases). V shed 3 bases and J shed 0 bases, with 12 bases lying between them. Germline CDR1 is SGDLS and CDR2 is YYNGEE. This CDR3 spans 15 amino acids. DNA for the CDR3: TGTGCCAGCAGCGCAGCGGGTGCGTACCAAGAGACCCAGTACTTC. As protein: CASSAAGAYQETQYF. The whole variable domain, filled in from reference TRBV9 and TRBJ2-5, reads DSGVTQTPKHLITATGQRVTLRCSPRSGDLSVYWYQQSLDQGLQFLIQYYNGEERAKGNILERFSAQQFPDLHSELNLSSLELGDSALYFCASSAAGAYQETQYFGPGTRLLVL.

The chain recombines TRBV18 with TRBJ1-1, with 9 nucleotides matching TRBD1. Germline loops: CDR1 KGHSH, CDR2 LQKENI. V gave up 5 bases and J gave up 3 bases; unmatched junction bases: 13. CDR3 size: 17 residues. The CDR3 DNA follows: TGTGCCAGCTCATCCCGAACAGGGGGCGGCCTGGACACTGAAGCTTTCTTT. This gives the protein CASSSRTGGGLDTEAFF. The whole variable domain, filled in from reference TRBV18 and TRBJ1-1, reads NAGVMQNPRHLVRRRGQEARLRCSPMKGHSHVYWYRQLPEEGLKFMVYLQKENIIDESGMPKERFSAEFPKEGPSILRIQQVVRGDSAAYFCASSSRTGGGLDTEAFFGQGTRLTVV.

Concerning this clone itself: Relative to the germline gene, one junction end is altered; a read error may explain this. The V call is TRBV19, the J call TRBJ2-3, with D hard to call. Looked up from germline, CDR1 is LNHDA and CDR2 is SQIVND (reference sequence). This CDR3 comprises 16 residues. The DNA of the CDR3 is TGTGCCAGTAGTATAAACAGTTTTACAACAACACACACCCCAGGATTT. This sequence encodes CASSINSFTTTHTPGF.

J is TRBJ2-5 and V is TRBV9, with 12 bases identical to TRBD2. This CDR3 contains 18 residues. The V segment lost 1 base and the J segment 1 base; nucleotides outside the gene matches: 8. CDR1 and CDR2 (germline): SGDLS, YYNGEE. The CDR3 DNA reads TGTGCCAGCAGCGTACGGCCTAGCGGGGGGGCAGTCCAAGAGACCCAGTACTTC. Protein sequence: CASSVRPSGGAVQETQYF.

This rearrangement joins TRBV28 to TRBJ2-5; D possibly corresponds to TRBD2 (6 bases). The end of the DNA aligns better with TRBJ2-7, so the J call may be wrong. The germline CDR1 and CDR2 sequences are MDHEN and SYDVKM. CDR3 length: 15 residues. CDR3 in DNA: TGTGCCAGCAGTCCTCGGGGCAGGGAGGCCTACGAGCAGTACTTC. Its protein is CASSPRGREAYEQYF.

The rearrangement uses TRBV6-4 and TRBJ2-3; D possibly uses TRBD1 or TRBD2 (5 bases each). The germline CDR1 and CDR2 sequences are MRHNA and SNTAGT. This CDR3 comprises 15 residues. V lost 6 bases to trimming and J lost 2 bases, with 15 bases between them. The chain's CDR3 is CASSRDPGTTDTQYF. The CDR3 region has the DNA TGTGCCAGCAGCCGGGACCCTGGGACCACAGATACGCAGTATTTT.

The chain's CDR3 is CATSRDRGAGEVQETQYF. Here the CDR3 DNA reads TGTGCCACCAGCAGAGATAGAGGGGCGGGAGAAGTCCAAGAGACCCAGTACTTC. The rearrangement uses TRBV15 and TRBJ2-5; 7 nucleotides match TRBD2. With 0 bases clipped from V and 1 base from J, the junction kept 11 bases outside the gene matches. This CDR3 has 18 residues. CDR1 and CDR2 from the germline V gene are LNHNV and YYDKDF (reference sequence).

The chain employs TRBV5-4 and TRBJ2-5; D gene unclear. V lost 2 bases to trimming and J lost 5 bases, with 25 bases between them. Germline-derived CDR1 and CDR2 are SGHNT and YYREEE (reference sequence). The CDR3 loop spans 18 amino acids. The CDR3 loop is CASSFTVIRRSFGETQYF. CDR3 nucleotide sequence: TGTGCCAGCAGCTTCACCGTAATCCGCAGGTCCTTTGGGGAGACCCAGTACTTC.